This T cell receptor beta chain is from a study of CD8 T cells in ankylosing spondylitis. Study-level results: Blood of patients with ankylosing spondylitis appeared to be characterized by a TCR beta motif of fewer than 10 highly homologous variants. Reportedly, significant enrichment of disease-linked clones occurred in matched ankylosing spondylitis synovial fluid. Disease-associated clonotypes exhibited CD8+ identity and were relatively infrequent in peripheral blood.

This clonotype was recorded many times. Its antigen is unknown. The CDR3 length is 14 residues. V was trimmed by 7 bases and J by 3 bases, leaving 16 bases between them. CDR1 MDHEN and CDR2 SYDVKM come from the germline V gene. In TCRdb, the 5' RACE reads were re-called with MiXCR into one record per CDR3 protein. The sample lists roughly 130,000 distinct CDR3 sequences; about a tenth were seen once. The sequence was obtained from a male donor with ankylosing spondylitis or in good health (not recorded which). Material: blood, either unsorted or a sorted T cell fraction (not recorded which). The rearrangement joins TRBV28 to TRBJ2-7; D is possibly TRBD2 (6 bases). The CDR3 nucleotides are TGTGCCAGCATCCCCGAGACTAGTTACTACGAGCAGTACTTC. This translates into CASIPETSYYEQYF.